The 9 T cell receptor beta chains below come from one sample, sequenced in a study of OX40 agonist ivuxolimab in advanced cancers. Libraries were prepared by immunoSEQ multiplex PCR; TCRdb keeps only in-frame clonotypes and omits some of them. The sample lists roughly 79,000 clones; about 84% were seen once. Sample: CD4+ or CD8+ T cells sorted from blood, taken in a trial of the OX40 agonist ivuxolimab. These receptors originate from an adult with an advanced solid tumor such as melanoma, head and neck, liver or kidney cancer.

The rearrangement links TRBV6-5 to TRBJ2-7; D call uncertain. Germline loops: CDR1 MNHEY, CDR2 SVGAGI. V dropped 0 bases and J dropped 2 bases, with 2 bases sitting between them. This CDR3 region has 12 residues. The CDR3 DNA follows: TGTGCCAGCAGTTACTCCCCCTACGAGCAGTACTTC. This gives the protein CASSYSPYEQYF.

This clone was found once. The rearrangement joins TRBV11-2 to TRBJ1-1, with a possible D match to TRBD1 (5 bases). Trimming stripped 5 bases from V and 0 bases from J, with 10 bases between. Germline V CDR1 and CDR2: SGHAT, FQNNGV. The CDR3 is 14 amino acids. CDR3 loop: CASSRQFMNTEAFF. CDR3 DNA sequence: TGTGCCAGCAGCCGACAGTTTATGAACACTGAAGCTTTCTTT.

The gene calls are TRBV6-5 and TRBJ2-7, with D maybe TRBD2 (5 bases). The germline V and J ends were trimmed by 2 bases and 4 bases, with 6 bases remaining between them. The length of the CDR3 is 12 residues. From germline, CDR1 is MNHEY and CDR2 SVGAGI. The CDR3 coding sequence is TGTGCCAGCAGTTACGAGGGATACGAGCAGTACTTC. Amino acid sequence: CASSYEGYEQYF.

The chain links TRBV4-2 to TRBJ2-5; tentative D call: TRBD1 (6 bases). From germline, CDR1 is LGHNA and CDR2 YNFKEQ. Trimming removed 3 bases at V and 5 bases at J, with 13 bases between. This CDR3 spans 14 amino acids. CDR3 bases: TGTGCCAGCAGCCAGGTAACAGGGATGGAGACCCAGTACTTC. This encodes CASSQVTGMETQYF.

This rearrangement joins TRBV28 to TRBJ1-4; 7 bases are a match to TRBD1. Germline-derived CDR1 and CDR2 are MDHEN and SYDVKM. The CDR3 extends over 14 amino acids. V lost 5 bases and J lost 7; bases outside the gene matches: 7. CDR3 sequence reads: CASSRGGSGEKLFF. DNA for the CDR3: TGTGCCAGCAGTAGAGGGGGCTCGGGTGAAAAACTGTTTTTT.

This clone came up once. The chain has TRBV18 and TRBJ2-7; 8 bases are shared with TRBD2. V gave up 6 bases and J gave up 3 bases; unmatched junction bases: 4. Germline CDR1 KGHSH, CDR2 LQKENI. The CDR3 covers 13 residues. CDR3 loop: CASSREEGYEQYF. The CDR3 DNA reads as TGTGCCAGCTCGCGGGAGGAGGGCTACGAGCAGTACTTC.

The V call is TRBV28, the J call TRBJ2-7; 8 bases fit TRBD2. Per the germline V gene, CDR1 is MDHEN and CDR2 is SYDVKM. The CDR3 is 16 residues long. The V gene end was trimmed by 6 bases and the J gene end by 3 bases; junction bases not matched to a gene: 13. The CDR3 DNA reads TGTGCCAGCAGCCCCCCCGGGACCAGCGGGAGCTACGAGCAGTACTTC. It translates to CASSPPGTSGSYEQYF.

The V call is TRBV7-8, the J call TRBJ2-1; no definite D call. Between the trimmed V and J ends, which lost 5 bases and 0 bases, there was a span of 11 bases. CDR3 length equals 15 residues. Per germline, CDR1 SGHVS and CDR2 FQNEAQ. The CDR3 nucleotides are TGTGCCAGCAGCCCCAGGCCGAGCTCCTACAATGAGCAGTTCTTC. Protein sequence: CASSPRPSSYNEQFF.

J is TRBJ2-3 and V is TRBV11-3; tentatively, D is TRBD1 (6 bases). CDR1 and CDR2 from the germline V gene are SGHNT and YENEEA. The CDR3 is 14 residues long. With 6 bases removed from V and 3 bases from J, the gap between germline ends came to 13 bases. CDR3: CASSRTTGTDTQYF. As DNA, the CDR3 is TGTGCCAGCAGTCGTACAACAGGGACAGATACGCAGTATTTT.